This TCR beta chain is drawn from a study of CD8 T cells in Susac syndrome. Background on the study: Patients with Susac syndrome who were sequenced included 5 or 6 with active disease and eight in remission. When blood was drawn, the patients with Susac syndrome were therapy-naive, on corticosteroids, or on intravenous immunoglobulin alone.

It was with random hexamers that roughly 0.5 to 1 ug RNA was reverse transcribed. The method of amplification for TCR beta CDR3 was immunoSEQ multiplex PCR, covering 54 Vbeta and 13 Jbeta. Each CDR3 protein gets one entry after TCRdb re-called the immunoSEQ multiplex PCR reads with MiXCR. The sample holds hundreds of thousands of distinct CDR3 sequences, about 94% seen once. Germline loops: CDR1 LNHDA, CDR2 SQIVND (reference sequence). CDR3 length: 13 amino acids. V shed 4 bases and J shed 7 bases, with 13 bases lying between them. TEMRA cells were enriched by FACS, and CD4+ and CD8+ T cells were negatively isolated.

Input material: CD4+ T cells from PBMCs. The sequence came from a human donor with Susac syndrome. The gene calls are TRBV19 and TRBJ2-5, with D perhaps matching TRBD1 (6 bases). CDR3: CASSTTSRGTQYF. The CDR3 bases are TGTGCCAGTAGTACCACTTCCAGGGGGACCCAGTACTTC.